The T cell receptor (beta chain) under discussion was sequenced for a study of identical twins. There are 17 residues in the CDR3. After removal of 1 base from V and 6 bases from J, the junction contained 12 bases not matched to a gene. The germline V gene encodes CDR1 SGHTA and CDR2 FQGNSA. One entry per CDR3 protein results from TCRdb running MiXCR on the 5' RACE reads. The sample includes around 20,000 distinct CDR3 sequences, approximately 70% seen only once; the top ten take 5% to 7%. The rearrangement joins TRBV7-2 to TRBJ1-2, with 9 positions matching TRBD1. The clonotype comes from a woman aged 18-29 years in good health. This table probably holds off-target reads from a library built for another chain. The sequencing sample was made of memory (CD45RO+) T cells sorted from blood. CDR3 nucleotides: TGTGCCAGCAGCTTAGTCGCCTCCGGGACAGGGAATGATGGCTACACCTTC. Its translation is CASSLVASGTGNDGYTF.